This T cell receptor (beta chain) is drawn from a study of technical replicates of blood from four donors. This CDR3 is built from 17 residues. Germline values: CDR1 SGDLS, CDR2 YYNGEE. Trimming took 0 bases from V and 5 from J; bases not matched to a gene: 11. This clone showed up just once. Sequencing used immunoSEQ multiplex PCR; TCRdb keeps in-frame clones, though not all of them. The table lists 65,000 to 95,000 clones, about 97% of them singletons, with around 0.3% in the top ten. This TCR was recovered from a human donor in good health. The sample consisted of T cells isolated from PBMCs. The gene calls are TRBV9 and TRBJ2-3, with 8 bases aligning to TRBD2. This CDR3 reads CASSVGVSGGLLDTQYF. The CDR3 nucleotides read TGTGCCAGCAGCGTAGGGGTCTCGGGAGGGCTCTTAGATACGCAGTATTTT.